This TCR beta chain was observed in a study of Ad26.COV2.S vaccination and SARS-CoV-2 variants. Germline V gene lookup returns CDR1 MNHEY and CDR2 SMNVEV (reference sequence). CDR3 size: 13 residues. V lost 5 bases to trimming and J lost 4 bases, with 11 bases between them. Sequencing used immunoSEQ multiplex PCR; TCRdb keeps in-frame clones, though not all of them. In the table there are some 250,000 clones, roughly 90% of which are singletons. Indicated treatment: 15 to 20 received Ad26.COV2.S at low or high dose, single or two shots; 5 received placebo; per-sample allocation not given. The samples were gathered on day 63 after the first injection of vaccine or placebo. This person who donated was an adult of 18-55 years in Boston. A remark on this clone: The antigen is undetermined.

Points from the study as a whole: Total T cell responses, in the TCR breadth and depth analyses, may have been underestimated.

This chain links TRBV27 with TRBJ1-1; D is uncertain. The clonotype comes from a person aged 18-65 years who received the Ad26.COV2.S COVID-19 vaccine or a placebo. This material consisted of peripheral blood, taken in a trial of Ad26.COV2.S vaccine versus placebo. The CDR3 DNA sequence: TGTGCCAGCAGTCGGGAGTCGCGCACTGAAGCTTTCTTT. It translates to CASSRESRTEAFF.